This T cell receptor beta chain was captured by sequencing in a study of blood T cell repertoires in COVID-19. Germline loops: CDR1 MNHEY, CDR2 SVGAGI. CDR3 size: 15 residues. Trimming cost V 3 bases and J 5 bases; bases outside gene matches: 9. Libraries were prepared by immunoSEQ multiplex PCR; TCRdb keeps only in-frame clonotypes and omits some of them. The sample has 200,000 or so clones, around four fifths seen once. The clonotype originates from a man between 60 and 70 years old with COVID-19, enrolled during active disease. The sequencing sample was made of peripheral blood. The V call is TRBV6-5, the J call TRBJ1-1, with 7 bases identical to TRBD1. The CDR3 bases are TGTGCCAGCAGTTATCGACAGGGCAGGAGGACTGAAGCTTTCTTT. It encodes CASSYRQGRRTEAFF.